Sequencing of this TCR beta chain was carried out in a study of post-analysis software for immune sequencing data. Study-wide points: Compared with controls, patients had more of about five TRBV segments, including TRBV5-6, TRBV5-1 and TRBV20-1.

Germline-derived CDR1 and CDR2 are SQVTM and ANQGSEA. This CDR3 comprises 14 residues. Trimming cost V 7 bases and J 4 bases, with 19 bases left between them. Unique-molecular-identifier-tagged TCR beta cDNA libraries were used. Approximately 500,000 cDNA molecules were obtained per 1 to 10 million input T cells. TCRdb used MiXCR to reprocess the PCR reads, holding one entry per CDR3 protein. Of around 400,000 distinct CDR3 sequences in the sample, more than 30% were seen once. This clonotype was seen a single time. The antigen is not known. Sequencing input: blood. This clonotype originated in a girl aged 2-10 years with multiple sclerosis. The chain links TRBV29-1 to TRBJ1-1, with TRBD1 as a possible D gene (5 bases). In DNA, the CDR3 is TGCAGCGCTGTCCGCTCGGTTCAGGGCACTGAAGCTTTCTTT. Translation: CSAVRSVQGTEAFF.